This T cell receptor (beta chain) was obtained from a study of cytomegalovirus exposure and HLA in healthy donors. Germline CDR1 is MRHNA and CDR2 is SNTAGT. V dropped 0 bases and J dropped 0 bases, with 6 bases sitting between them. The CDR3 is made up of 15 amino acids. This PCR relied on a set of 60 Vbeta primers and 13 Jbeta primers. The assay was immunoSEQ multiplex PCR, and TCRdb's table has in-frame clones only and misses some. The sample includes 100,000 to 120,000 clones, around 76% of them seen just once. The J gene is TRBJ1-3, the V gene TRBV6-4; D not resolved. This receptor was taken from a man aged 25 to 40 in good health and CMV-seropositive. The sequenced material came from PBMCs. CDR3 loop: CASSDSAGSGNTIYF. In nucleotides, the CDR3 is TGTGCCAGCAGTGACTCGGCGGGCTCTGGAAACACCATATATTTT.